These 6 T cell receptor beta chains came from one sample sequenced in a study of T cell repertoires in cytomegalovirus infection (dated by TCRdb to between 2017 and 2020). The antigens of these receptors remain unknown. The sequencer was an Illumina HiSeq 1500. The raw public reads went through TCRdb reprocessing: fastp at Q25, MiXCR clone calling, in-frame beta chains kept. Merged by CDR3 protein, the rows form single entries marked with the most common genes and DNA. Within this sample are some 70,000 distinct CDR3 sequences, with approximately 24% of them counted one time only. Of the sample, 79% is held by the ten largest clones. The specimen was PBMCs, sequenced either directly or after in vitro stimulation (not recorded which). The receptor source for this set is a human donor in good health (CMV status not recorded). Some clones in this sample may be carry-over from other donors' samples.

The table lists this clonotype with many counts. The V gene is TRBV7-2, the J gene TRBJ2-7; no clear D gene. The germline V gene has CDR1 SGHTA and CDR2 FQGNSA. Trimming cost V 1 base and J 4 bases, with 8 bases left between them. The CDR3 runs to 13 residues. CDR3 protein: CASSLDFGYEQYV. The DNA for the CDR3 is TGTGCCAGCAGCTTAGACTTCGGTTACGAGCAGTACGTC.

This clonotype has only a few counts. This chain uses TRBV6-2 or TRBV6-3 with TRBJ2-1; D not certain. The V end was cut by 2 bases, the J end by 4 bases, with 12 bases between. Per the germline V gene, CDR1 is MNHEY and CDR2 is SVGEGT. This CDR3 is built from 15 residues. The CDR3 reads CASSYEAVAYNEQFF. The CDR3, as DNA: TGTGCCAGCAGTTACGAGGCTGTGGCGTACAATGAGCAGTTCTTC.

This clonotype was seen more than once but under ten times. The rearrangement uses TRBV20-1 and TRBJ2-7, with unresolved D. The CDR3 sequence is 10 residues long. Germline CDR1 is DFQATT and CDR2 is SNEGSKA (reference sequence). V was trimmed by 3 bases and J by 5 bases, leaving 5 bases between them. The CDR3 is CSARSHEQYF. The CDR3 DNA sequence: TGCAGTGCTAGGTCCCACGAGCAGTACTTC.

This clonotype was observed at least ten times. The chain carries TRBV7-2 and TRBJ1-1; D remains unclear. The V end was cut by 1 base, the J end by 2 bases, with 8 bases between. Germline CDR1 is SGHTA and CDR2 is FQGNSA. This CDR3 contains 14 residues. Written as DNA, the CDR3 is TGTGCCAGCAGCTTAGACCGGGCTAACACTGAAGCTTTCTTT. Translated, it gives CASSLDRANTEAFF.

V gene TRBV6-2 or TRBV6-3 combines with J gene TRBJ2-3; D uncertain. The CDR3 is 14 residues long. Looked up from germline, CDR1 is MNHEY and CDR2 is SVGEGT. Trimming stripped 2 bases from V and 0 bases from J, with 6 bases between. The chain's CDR3 is CASSYPISTDTQYF. The CDR3 coding sequence is TGTGCCAGCAGTTACCCTATAAGCACAGATACGCAGTATTTT.

The chain is built from TRBV6-2 or TRBV6-3 and TRBJ2-3; 9 bases fit TRBD1. There are 15 residues in the CDR3. Germline V lookup: CDR1 MNHEY, CDR2 SVGEGT. J gave up 3 bases and V 3 bases, and 4 bases lay outside the gene matches. Here the CDR3 reads CASSYRTGVTDTQYF. CDR3 DNA: TGTGCCAGCAGTTATAGGACAGGGGTTACAGATACGCAGTATTTT.